This entry describes one T cell receptor beta chain. This clone showed up many times. The clone's antigen remains unknown. Compared with germline, one end of the junction differs, possibly owing to a read error. Different DNA sequences within this sample yield the same CDR3. Counted from cysteine to phenylalanine, this CDR3 has 16 amino acids. CDR3 DNA is the only sequence kept; it has 48 bases, read in frame from the first base. This entry belongs to a study of metastatic and nonmetastatic thyroid tumors (dated by TCRdb to 2020 to 2022). With regard to the full study: Repertoires from peripheral blood and from tumor or nodule tissue samples of malignant and benign thyroid patients were compared.

The research as a whole found: In both blood and tumor samples, malignant tumors were reported to have significantly higher TCR beta diversity than benign nodules.

No patient had received any treatment before thyroid surgery. Patient clinical samples collected from the early 2010s to the late 2010s were retrospectively analysed using T-cell receptor beta sequencing. To prepare the library, PCR was applied. Reads for this sample came from an Illumina HiSeq 4000. High-throughput sequencing was used to profile the TCR beta-chain CDR3 region of every patient. As for how the authors treated the data: Drawing on CDR3 differences between clinicopathological groups, the researchers built a classifier meant to tell apart patients with distant-metastatic papillary thyroid cancer. The Shannon index was used to assess repertoire diversity, and the Morisita-Horn index was used to assess tumor-blood repertoire similarity. TCRdb passed the public sequencing reads through fastp at Q25 and MiXCR, retaining productive beta sequences. TCRdb, rather than the study authors, made the V and J calls. The sample table lists tens of thousands of clones, about 15% of them with a count of one. The ten most abundant clones make up about 9.9% of the sample.

The sequencing input was tumor tissue. This sequence uses TRBV12-3 or TRBV12-4 and TRBJ2-7, with TRBD2 matching 9 junction bases. This clonotype was sampled from a female donor with papillary thyroid cancer or a benign thyroid nodule (not recorded which). Some clones in this sample may be carry-over from other donors' samples. The encoded CDR3 is CASSSSGTSRTYEQYF. The DNA sequence reads TGCGCCAGCAGCTCATCCGGGACTAGCAGGACCTACGAGCAGTACTTC.